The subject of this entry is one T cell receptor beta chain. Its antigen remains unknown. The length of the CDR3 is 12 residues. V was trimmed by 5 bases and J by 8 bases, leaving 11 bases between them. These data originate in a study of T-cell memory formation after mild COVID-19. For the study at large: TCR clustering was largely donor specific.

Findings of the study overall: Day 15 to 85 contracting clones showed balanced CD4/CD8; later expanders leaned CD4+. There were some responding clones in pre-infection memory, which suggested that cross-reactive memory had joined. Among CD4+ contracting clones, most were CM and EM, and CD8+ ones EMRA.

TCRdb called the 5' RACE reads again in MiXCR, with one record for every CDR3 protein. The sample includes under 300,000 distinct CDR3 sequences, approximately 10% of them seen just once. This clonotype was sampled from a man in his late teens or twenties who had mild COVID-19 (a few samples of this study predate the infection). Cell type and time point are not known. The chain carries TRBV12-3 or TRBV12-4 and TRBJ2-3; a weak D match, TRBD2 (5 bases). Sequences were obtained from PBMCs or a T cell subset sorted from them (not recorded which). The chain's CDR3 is CASSGRRTTQYF. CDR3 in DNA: TGTGCCAGCAGTGGGCGGAGGACTACGCAGTATTTT.